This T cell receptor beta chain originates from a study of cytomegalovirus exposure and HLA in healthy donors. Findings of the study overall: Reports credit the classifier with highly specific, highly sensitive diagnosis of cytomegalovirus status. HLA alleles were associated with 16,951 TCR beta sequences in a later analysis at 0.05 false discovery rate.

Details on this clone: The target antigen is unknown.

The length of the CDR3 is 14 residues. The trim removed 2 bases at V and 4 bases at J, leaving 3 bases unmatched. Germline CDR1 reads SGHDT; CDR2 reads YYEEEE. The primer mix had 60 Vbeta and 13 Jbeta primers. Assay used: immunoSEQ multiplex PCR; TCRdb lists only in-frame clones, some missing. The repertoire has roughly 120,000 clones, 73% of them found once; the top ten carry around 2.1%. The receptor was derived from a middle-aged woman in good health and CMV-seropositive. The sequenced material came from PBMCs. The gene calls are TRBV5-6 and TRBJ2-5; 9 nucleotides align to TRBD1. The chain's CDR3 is CASSLQGALETQYF. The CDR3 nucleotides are TGTGCCAGCAGCTTACAGGGGGCTTTAGAGACCCAGTACTTC.